These 27 T cell receptor beta chains were sequenced from one sample in a study of Ad26.COV2.S vaccination and SARS-CoV-2 variants (dated by TCRdb to the early 2020s). Libraries were made using the immunoSEQ multiplex PCR assay. In its TCRdb copy, this immuneACCESS table keeps in-frame sequences only and misses some clones. Where compared with another copy, unresolved V genes explain less than half of these, and the others have no known cause. The sample table shows a few hundred thousand clones, and over 75% are seen once. Together, the top ten hold less than 3.5% of the sample. Explained via the paper, the treatment or condition label denotes: around 19 received Ad26.COV2.S at low or high dose, single or two shots; about 5 received placebo; per-sample allocation not given. For vaccine and placebo recipients, repertoires were sequenced using samples collected on day 63 after the first injection.

Sequencing was performed on peripheral blood, taken in a trial of Ad26.COV2.S vaccine versus placebo. These receptors came from a person aged 18-60 years who received the Ad26.COV2.S COVID-19 vaccine or a placebo.

The chain has TRBV12-5 and TRBJ2-3; 9 bases line up with TRBD2. V lost 6 bases to trimming and J lost 4 bases; unmatched junction nucleotides: 5. From germline, CDR1 is LGHNT and CDR2 FRNRAP. This CDR3 region has 14 residues. The CDR3 sequence: CASGRGGPADTQYF. The CDR3 nucleotides read TGTGCTAGTGGGCGGGGGGGCCCCGCAGATACGCAGTATTTT.

V gene TRBV3-1 (or the pseudogene TRBV3-2) combines with J gene TRBJ2-1; D may be TRBD1 (5 bases). The CDR3 contains 12 residues. The germline V gene encodes CDR1 LGHDT and CDR2 YNNKEL (reference sequence). Trimming cost V 1 base and J 9 bases, with 7 bases left between them. CDR3 nucleotides: TGTGCCAGCAGCCAAGGCCAGGGTGAGCAGTTCTTC. It codes for CASSQGQGEQFF.

This sequence joins TRBV4-1 and TRBJ2-1; TRBD2 is a possible D gene (6 bases). CDR3 length: 17 amino acids. Germline CDR1 MGHRA, CDR2 YSYEKL. Between the trimmed V and J ends, which lost 2 bases and 0 bases, there was a span of 14 bases. As DNA, the CDR3 is TGCGCCAGCAGCCAAACGGCGGCGGGGAGCTCCTACAATGAGCAGTTCTTC. It translates to CASSQTAAGSSYNEQFF.

The chain links TRBV25-1 to TRBJ1-1, with no clear D. The CDR3 length is 13 residues. Trimming removed 2 bases from V and 7 bases from J, with 11 bases in between. The V gene's germline CDR1 is MGHDK and CDR2 SYGVNS. The CDR3 DNA sequence: TGTGCCAGCAGTGAAATAGGCAAGGGTGAAGCTTTCTTT. This translates into CASSEIGKGEAFF.

This clone was detected once. The V call is TRBV20-1, the J call TRBJ2-7; weak D call: TRBD2 (5 bases). This CDR3 region has 11 residues. Germline V gene sequence: CDR1 DFQATT, CDR2 SNEGSKA (reference sequence). Between the trimmed V and J ends, which lost 6 bases and 6 bases, there was a span of 12 bases. Here the CDR3 reads CSAKTGIEQYF. The CDR3 nucleotides read TGCAGTGCGAAAACGGGGATCGAGCAGTACTTC.

This rearrangement joins TRBV12-3 or TRBV12-4 to TRBJ1-1; TRBD1 is a possible D gene (5 bases). Trimming took 6 bases from V and 7 from J, leaving 12 bases between them. The CDR3 is made up of 12 amino acids. The CDR3, as DNA: TGTGCCAGCAGCCTAGGGACCGGTGAAGCTTTCTTT. Residues: CASSLGTGEAFF.

CDR3 sequence (DNA): TGTGCCTGGAGTGGGACAGGCTATGGCTACACCTTC. As protein: CAWSGTGYGYTF. This sequence joins TRBV30 and TRBJ1-2; 7 bases are a match to TRBD1. The CDR3 totals 12 residues. CDR1 is GTSNPN, CDR2 SVGIG, per germline (reference sequence). Losses at the gene ends were 1 base for V and 4 bases for J; bases not matched to a gene: 0.

This chain connects TRBV7-6 to TRBJ2-5; a possible D gene is TRBD1 (5 bases). The germline CDR1 and CDR2 sequences are SGHVS and FNYEAQ. Trimming took 4 bases from V and 4 from J, leaving 13 bases between them. This CDR3 has 14 amino acids. The DNA of the CDR3 is TGTGCCAGCAGCTCCAGGGTGTTAAGAGAGACCCAGTACTTC. Residues: CASSSRVLRETQYF. The full variable domain, rest sourced from reference TRBV7-6 and TRBJ2-5, is GAGVSQSPRYKVTKRGQDVALRCDPISGHVSLYWYRQALGQGPEFLTYFNYEAQQDKSGLPNDRFSAERPEGSISTLTIQRTEQRDSAMYRCASSSRVLRETQYFGPGTRLLVL.

This chain links TRBV7-2 with TRBJ2-3; 9 positions match TRBD2. CDR3 length equals 16 residues. The germline V gene has CDR1 SGHTA and CDR2 FQGNSA. Losses at the gene ends were 4 bases for V and 2 bases for J; bases not matched to a gene: 7. DNA for the CDR3: TGTGCCAGCAGCTACCGAGCGGGGGGACACACAGATACGCAGTATTTT. This encodes CASSYRAGGHTDTQYF.

The rearrangement joins TRBV15 to TRBJ2-1; TRBD2 might be the D (5 bases). From germline, CDR1 is LNHNV and CDR2 YYDKDF (reference sequence). The CDR3 is made up of 15 amino acids. V shed 6 bases and J shed 8 bases, with 20 bases lying between them. CDR3 in amino acids: CATSNSPFGVDEQFF. As DNA, the CDR3 is TGTGCCACCAGTAACTCTCCCTTCGGGGTTGATGAGCAGTTCTTC.

This clone was recorded a few times. CDR3 residues: CASMPGQVTEAFF. The CDR3 coding sequence is TGTGCCAGCATGCCGGGACAGGTCACTGAAGCTTTCTTT. The chain is built from TRBV2 and TRBJ1-1; 8 nucleotides line up with TRBD1. Germline loops: CDR1 SNHLY, CDR2 FYNNEI. The trim removed 7 bases at V and 4 bases at J, leaving 5 bases unmatched. This CDR3 is 13 amino acids long.

The rearrangement uses TRBV29-1 and TRBJ2-4; no clear D. This CDR3 is 13 amino acids long. V lost 0 bases and J 0 bases, leaving 3 bases between the germline ends. Germline V lookup: CDR1 SQVTM, CDR2 ANQGSEA. The CDR3 loop reads CSVEEAAKNIQYF. The CDR3 DNA is TGCAGCGTTGAAGAGGCAGCCAAAAACATTCAGTACTTC. The complete variable domain, with remaining parts taken from reference TRBV29-1 and TRBJ2-4, reads SAVISQKPSRDICQRGTSLTIQCQVDSQVTMMFWYRQQPGQSLTLIATANQGSEATYESGFVIDKFPISRPNLTFSTLTVSNMSPEDSSIYLCSVEEAAKNIQYFGAGTRLSVL.

V gene TRBV4-2 combines with J gene TRBJ1-4; D is uncertain. Germline CDR1 is LGHNA and CDR2 is YNFKEQ. The CDR3 extends over 13 amino acids. V was clipped by 1 base and J by 4 bases, with 4 bases between them. The CDR3 DNA follows: TGTGCCAGCAGCCAAGCGATTAATGAAAAACTGTTTTTT. Translated: CASSQAINEKLFF.

The chain has TRBV11-2 and TRBJ2-7; the match to TRBD2 covers 11 bases. This CDR3 spans 16 amino acids. In germline, CDR1 is SGHAT, CDR2 FQNNGV. Germline trimming cut 5 bases from V and 3 bases from J; bases unmatched to any gene: 9. The CDR3 protein is CASSQRASGGSYEQYF. As DNA, the CDR3 is TGTGCCAGCAGCCAGAGGGCTAGCGGGGGGAGCTACGAGCAGTACTTC.

This chain uses TRBV5-1 with TRBJ2-7; no firm D call. The germline gives CDR1 SGHRS, CDR2 YFSETQ. The CDR3 loop spans 13 amino acids. Trimming stripped 4 bases from V and 0 bases from J, with 8 bases between. This CDR3 is CASSATHSYEQYF. Written as DNA, the CDR3 is TGCGCCAGCAGCGCGACACACTCCTACGAGCAGTACTTC.

The J gene is TRBJ2-5, the V gene TRBV7-9, with 10 bases identical to TRBD2. Trimming took 0 bases from V and 3 from J; bases not matched to a gene: 7. The CDR3 totals 17 residues. CDR1 is SEHNR, CDR2 FQNEAQ, per germline (reference sequence). CDR3 protein: CASSLALLAGVEETQYF. The CDR3 DNA reads TGTGCCAGCAGCTTAGCGCTCCTAGCGGGGGTTGAAGAGACCCAGTACTTC.

The table lists this clone with a few counts. The chain employs TRBV19 and TRBJ2-1, with 11 bases lining up with TRBD2. The germline V gene encodes CDR1 LNHDA and CDR2 SQIVND (reference sequence). Trimming took 7 bases from V and 7 from J; bases not matched to a gene: 9. The CDR3 runs to 15 residues. CDR3 region: CASTSLAGGTNEQFF. The CDR3 DNA follows: TGTGCCAGTACCAGCTTAGCGGGAGGGACAAATGAGCAGTTCTTC.

The chain links TRBV30 to TRBJ2-3; D remains ambiguous. V dropped 2 bases and J dropped 1 base, with 7 bases sitting between them. This CDR3 is 13 amino acids long. Looked up from germline, CDR1 is GTSNPN and CDR2 is SVGIG (reference sequence). CDR3 residues: CAWSRWGTDTQYF. The CDR3 DNA sequence: TGTGCCTGGAGTCGTTGGGGCACAGATACGCAGTATTTT.

The genes are TRBV4-3 and TRBJ1-2, with a tentative D call TRBD1 (5 bases). CDR3 length: 17 residues. The germline V gene encodes CDR1 LGHNA and CDR2 YSLEER. V lost 1 base to trimming and J lost 4 bases, with 19 bases between them. The CDR3 spells CASSQGLLGTAVYGYTF. The CDR3 DNA reads TGCGCCAGCAGCCAAGGATTACTCGGGACGGCCGTCTATGGCTACACCTTC.

The chain has TRBV2 and TRBJ2-1; 12 nucleotides match TRBD2. There are 15 residues in the CDR3. Germline V gene sequence: CDR1 SNHLY, CDR2 FYNNEI. Trimming cost V 6 bases and J 8 bases; bases outside gene matches: 8. CDR3 in amino acids: CASRRTSGTPDEQFF. The CDR3 coding sequence is TGTGCCAGCAGGAGGACTAGCGGGACCCCCGATGAGCAGTTCTTC.

V gene TRBV3-1 (or the pseudogene TRBV3-2) combines with J gene TRBJ2-1; 10 bases map to TRBD2. The CDR3 contains 14 residues. The germline CDR1 and CDR2 sequences are LGHDT and YNNKEL (reference sequence). Unmatched junction bases numbered 5, after V lost 3 bases and J lost 9 bases. The CDR3 region is CASSQPGLAREQFF. The CDR3 DNA is TGTGCCAGCAGCCAGCCGGGACTAGCGCGTGAGCAGTTCTTC.

This sequence joins TRBV11-2 and TRBJ2-2; TRBD2 aligns across 8 bases. Germline values: CDR1 SGHAT, CDR2 FQNNGV. After removal of 5 bases from V and 5 bases from J, the junction contained 10 bases not matched to a gene. The CDR3 extends over 16 amino acids. CDR3 coding DNA: TGTGCCAGCAGCCCGCCGGGAGGGCGAGGAACCGGGGAGCTGTTTTTT. Its protein is CASSPPGGRGTGELFF.

The chain recombines TRBV5-4 with TRBJ2-7, with unresolved D. Germline V gene sequence: CDR1 SGHNT, CDR2 YYREEE (reference sequence). Trimming removed 4 bases from V and 0 bases from J, with 14 bases in between. The CDR3 loop spans 15 amino acids. The CDR3 region is CASSLSRRNSYEQYF. The CDR3 DNA reads TGTGCCAGCAGCCTCTCCCGGCGGAACTCCTACGAGCAGTACTTC.

The chain combines TRBV6-6 with TRBJ2-6, with D hard to call. The CDR3 covers 14 residues. Trimming cost V 7 bases and J 4 bases, with 11 bases left between them. CDR1 is MNHNY and CDR2 is SVGAGI in the germline V gene (reference sequence). This CDR3 is CASKSGSGANVLTF. CDR3 coding DNA: TGTGCCAGCAAGTCGGGTTCCGGGGCCAACGTCCTGACTTTC.

The chain has TRBV3-1 (or the pseudogene TRBV3-2) and TRBJ1-2; D remains unclear. The CDR3 totals 15 residues. The germline V gene encodes CDR1 LGHDT and CDR2 YNNKEL (reference sequence). V lost 9 bases and J lost 0, with 17 bases in between. The CDR3 DNA reads as TGTGCCAGAACGGTCGGAGGATTAGCTAACTATGGCTACACCTTC. It is translated as CARTVGGLANYGYTF.

The V and J genes are TRBV7-9 and TRBJ1-4; 8 bases match TRBD1. CDR1 is SEHNR, CDR2 FQNEAQ, per germline (reference sequence). This CDR3 is built from 14 residues. Trimming at V came to 3 bases and at J to 6 bases, leaving 3 bases not matched to a gene. CDR3 amino acids: CASSFGTGDEKLFF. The CDR3 coding sequence is TGTGCCAGCAGCTTTGGGACAGGCGATGAAAAACTGTTTTTT.

The chain uses TRBV19 and TRBJ2-1; 7 positions agree with TRBD1. Germline V gene data show CDR1 as LNHDA and CDR2 as SQIVND (reference sequence). Trimming removed 3 bases from V and 4 bases from J; junction bases left unmatched: 3. The CDR3 length is 14 residues. Written as DNA, the CDR3 is TGTGCCAGTAGTATCGGGACAGCATACAATGAGCAGTTCTTC. It is translated as CASSIGTAYNEQFF.